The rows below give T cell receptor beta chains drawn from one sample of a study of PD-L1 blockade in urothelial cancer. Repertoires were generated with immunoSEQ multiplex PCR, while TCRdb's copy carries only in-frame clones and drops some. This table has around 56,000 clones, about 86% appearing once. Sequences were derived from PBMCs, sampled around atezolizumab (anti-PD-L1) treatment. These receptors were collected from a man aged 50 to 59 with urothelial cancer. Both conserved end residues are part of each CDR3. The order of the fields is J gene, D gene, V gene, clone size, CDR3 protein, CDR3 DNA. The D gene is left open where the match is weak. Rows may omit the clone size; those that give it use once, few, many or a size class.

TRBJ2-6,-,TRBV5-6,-,CASSLGRRVDVLTF,TGTGCCAGCAGCTTGGGTAGGCGGGTCGACGTCCTGACTTTC
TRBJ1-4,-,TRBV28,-,CASSFDSIEKLFF,TGTGCCAGCAGTTTTGATAGTATTGAAAAACTGTTTTTT
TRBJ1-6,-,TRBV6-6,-,CASSYRDLNSPLHF,TGTGCCAGCAGTTACCGGGATTTGAATTCACCCCTCCACTTT
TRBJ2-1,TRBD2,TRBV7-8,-,CASSPWTSGSNEQFF,TGTGCCAGCAGCCCATGGACTAGCGGGAGTAATGAGCAGTTCTTC
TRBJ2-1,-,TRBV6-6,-,CASRGAGSSYNEQFF,TGTGCCAGCAGGGGAGCGGGTAGCTCCTACAATGAGCAGTTCTTC
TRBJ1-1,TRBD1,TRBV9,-,CASSTQTGVDNTEAFF,TGTGCCAGCAGCACCCAGACAGGGGTGGATAACACTGAAGCTTTCTTT
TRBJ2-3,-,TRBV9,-,CASSPRTHLGGDTQYF,TGTGCCAGCAGCCCACGGACGCATCTAGGGGGAGATACGCAGTATTTT
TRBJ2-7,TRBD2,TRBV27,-,CASSLKGLAGGGYEQYF,TGTGCCAGCAGTTTAAAGGGACTAGCGGGAGGGGGATACGAGCAGTACTTC
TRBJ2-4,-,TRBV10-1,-,CASSQGGGNIQYF,TGCGCCAGCAGTCAGGGGGGCGGAAACATTCAGTACTTC
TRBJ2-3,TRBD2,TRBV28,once,CASIPRPPLAGGRTDTQYF,TGTGCCAGCATTCCCAGGCCCCCACTAGCGGGAGGGCGCACAGATACGCAGTATTTT
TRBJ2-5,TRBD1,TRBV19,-,CASSTWTGGLETQYF,TGTGCCAGTAGTACCTGGACAGGGGGCTTAGAGACCCAGTACTTC
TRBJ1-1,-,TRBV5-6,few,CASSLGGGGGTEAFF,TGTGCCAGCAGCTTGGGTGGAGGGGGAGGGACTGAAGCTTTCTTT
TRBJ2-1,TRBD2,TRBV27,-,CASSDLAGGYNEQFF,TGTGCCAGCAGTGATCTAGCGGGAGGGTACAATGAGCAGTTCTTC
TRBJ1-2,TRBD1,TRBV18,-,CASSTGQDYGYTF,TGTGCCAGCTCAACGGGACAGGACTATGGCTACACCTTC